The text below deals with one T cell receptor (beta chain). The sample belongs to a study of early T cells in non-severe SARS-CoV-2 infection. Overall study: The authors sequenced bulk RNA from unsorted whole blood, leaving chains unpaired.

Unique molecular identifiers were added to individual cDNA molecules. TCRdb reprocessed the 5' RACE reads via MiXCR and lists one record per CDR3 protein. Of about 26,000 distinct CDR3 sequences in the sample, approximately 4% were seen once. The CDR3 sequence is 15 residues long. Germline CDR1 reads MNHNS; CDR2 reads SASEGT. After removal of 5 bases from V and 3 bases from J, the junction contained 8 bases not matched to a gene. The receptor was isolated from an adult who was a healthcare worker with PCR-confirmed SARS-CoV-2 infection or an uninfected control (not recorded which). Sequenced material: whole blood. This chain connects TRBV6-1 to TRBJ2-3; 7 positions agree with TRBD1. For the CDR3, the DNA is TGTGCCAGCAGTATGGCCAGGGGGAAGACAGATACGCAGTATTTT. Protein product: CASSMARGKTDTQYF.